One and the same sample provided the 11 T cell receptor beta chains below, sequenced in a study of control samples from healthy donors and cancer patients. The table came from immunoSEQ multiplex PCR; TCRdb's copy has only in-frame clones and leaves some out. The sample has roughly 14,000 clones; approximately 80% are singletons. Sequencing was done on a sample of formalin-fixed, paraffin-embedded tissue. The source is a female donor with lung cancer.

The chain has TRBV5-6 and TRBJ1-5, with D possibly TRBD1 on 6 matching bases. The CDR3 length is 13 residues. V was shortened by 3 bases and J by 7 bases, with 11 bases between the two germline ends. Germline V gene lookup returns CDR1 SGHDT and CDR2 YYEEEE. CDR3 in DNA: TGTGCCAGCAGCTCAAACAGGGACCAGCCCCAGCATTTT. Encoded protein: CASSSNRDQPQHF.

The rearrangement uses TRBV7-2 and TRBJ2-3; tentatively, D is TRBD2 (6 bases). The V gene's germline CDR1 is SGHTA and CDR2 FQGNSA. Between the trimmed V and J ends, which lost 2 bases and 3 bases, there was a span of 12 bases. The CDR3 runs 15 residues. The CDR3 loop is CASSLMGGATDTQYF. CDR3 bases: TGTGCCAGCAGCTTAATGGGCGGGGCAACAGATACGCAGTATTTT.

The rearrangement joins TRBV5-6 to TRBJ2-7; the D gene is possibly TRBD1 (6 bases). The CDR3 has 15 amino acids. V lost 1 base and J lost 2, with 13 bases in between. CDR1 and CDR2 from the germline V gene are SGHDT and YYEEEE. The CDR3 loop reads CASSLSPRGTYEQYF. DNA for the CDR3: TGTGCCAGCAGCTTGTCTCCCAGGGGCACCTACGAGCAGTACTTC.

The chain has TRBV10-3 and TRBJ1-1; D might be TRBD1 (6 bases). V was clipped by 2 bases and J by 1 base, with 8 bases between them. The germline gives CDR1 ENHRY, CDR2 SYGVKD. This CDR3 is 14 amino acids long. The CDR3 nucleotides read TGTGCCATCAGTGAGCGAGGGGGGAACACTGAAGCTTTCTTT. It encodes CAISERGGNTEAFF.

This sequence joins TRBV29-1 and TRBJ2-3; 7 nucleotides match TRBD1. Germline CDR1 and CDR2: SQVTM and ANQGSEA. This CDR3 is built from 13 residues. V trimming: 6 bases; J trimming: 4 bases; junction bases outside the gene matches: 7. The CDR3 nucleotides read TGCAGCGTCAGACAGGGTGGCGCAGATACGCAGTATTTT. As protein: CSVRQGGADTQYF.

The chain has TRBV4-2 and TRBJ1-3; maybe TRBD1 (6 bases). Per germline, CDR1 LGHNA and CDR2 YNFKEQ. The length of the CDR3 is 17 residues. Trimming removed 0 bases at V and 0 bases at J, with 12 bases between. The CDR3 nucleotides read TGTGCCAGCAGCCAAGAGTTCGACAGGAGCTCTGGAAACACCATATATTTT. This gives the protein CASSQEFDRSSGNTIYF.

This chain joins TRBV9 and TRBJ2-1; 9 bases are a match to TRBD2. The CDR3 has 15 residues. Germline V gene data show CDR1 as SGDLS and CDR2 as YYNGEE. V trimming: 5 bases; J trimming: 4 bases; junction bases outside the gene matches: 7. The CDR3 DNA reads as TGTGCCAGCAGTCGTGGAACTAGCGGGTACAATGAGCAGTTCTTC. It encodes CASSRGTSGYNEQFF.

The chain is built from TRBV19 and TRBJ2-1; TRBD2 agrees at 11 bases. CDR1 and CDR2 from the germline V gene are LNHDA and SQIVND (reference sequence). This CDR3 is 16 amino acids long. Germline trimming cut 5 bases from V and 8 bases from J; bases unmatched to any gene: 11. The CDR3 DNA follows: TGTGCCAGTAGTGTCACTAGCGGGAGCGGTAGGGATGAGCAGTTCTTC. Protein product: CASSVTSGSGRDEQFF. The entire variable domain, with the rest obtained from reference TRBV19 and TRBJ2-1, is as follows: DGGITQSPKYLFRKEGQNVTLSCEQNLNHDAMYWYRQDPGQGLRLIYYSQIVNDFQKGDIAEGYSVSREKKESFPLTVTSAQKNPTAFYLCASSVTSGSGRDEQFFGPGTRLTVL.

The CDR3 DNA reads as TGTGCCAGCAGTTACTCGGCTAGCGGGAGGGCCTTGAGCTACGAGCAGTACTTC. Its protein is CASSYSASGRALSYEQYF. This chain uses TRBV6-2 or TRBV6-3 with TRBJ2-7, with 12 bases aligning to TRBD2. Looked up from germline, CDR1 is MNHEY and CDR2 is SVGEGT. J gave up 3 bases and V 0 bases, and 9 bases lay outside the gene matches. The CDR3 length is 18 residues.

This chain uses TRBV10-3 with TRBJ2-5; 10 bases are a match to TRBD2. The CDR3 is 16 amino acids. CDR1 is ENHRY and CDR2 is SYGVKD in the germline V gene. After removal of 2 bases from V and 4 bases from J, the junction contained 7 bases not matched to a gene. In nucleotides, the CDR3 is TGTGCCATCAGTGAGAGGAGCGGGAGGGCCGGAGAGACCCAGTACTTC. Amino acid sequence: CAISERSGRAGETQYF.

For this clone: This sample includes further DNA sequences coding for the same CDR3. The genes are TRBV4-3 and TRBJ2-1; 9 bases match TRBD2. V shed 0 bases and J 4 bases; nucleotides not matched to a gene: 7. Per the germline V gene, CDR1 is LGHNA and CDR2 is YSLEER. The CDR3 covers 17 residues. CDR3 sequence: CASSQDRGGGGYNEQFF. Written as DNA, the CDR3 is TGCGCCAGCAGCCAAGACCGGGGCGGGGGGGGTTACAATGAGCAGTTCTTC.